These 30 T cell receptor beta chains originate from one sample sequenced in a study of beta chain features in type 1 diabetes. The isolated RNA, all of it, was reverse transcribed, so expressed TCRB transcripts were what got sequenced. Clones were sequenced by immunoSEQ multiplex PCR, and TCRdb holds only the in-frame ones, with some missing. The repertoire holds about 140,000 clones, with around 7% as singletons. The specimen sequenced was central memory CD4+ T cells from blood. The receptors originated from a woman aged 25 to 39 in good health.

This clone was counted a few times. The V gene is TRBV30, the J gene TRBJ1-3; no definite D call. The V gene lost 2 bases and the J gene lost 4 bases, with 15 bases spanning the gap. The V gene's germline CDR1 is GTSNPN and CDR2 SVGIG (reference sequence). The CDR3 has 15 amino acids. As DNA, the CDR3 is TGTGCCTGGAGTCATGACGGAGCCTGGGGAAACACCATATATTTT. Translated: CAWSHDGAWGNTIYF.

This clone was counted between two and nine times. The V call is TRBV7-2, the J call TRBJ1-5, with a possible D match to TRBD1 (6 bases). The CDR3 consists of 15 residues. V was cut by 1 base and J by 6 bases, with 13 bases left in between. Germline V lookup: CDR1 SGHTA, CDR2 FQGNSA. CDR3 in amino acids: CASSLVGGAGQPQHF. The CDR3 coding sequence is TGTGCCAGCAGCTTAGTGGGGGGGGCGGGTCAGCCCCAGCATTTT. Supplemented by reference TRBV7-2 and TRBJ1-5, the full variable domain reads GAGVSQSPSNKVTEKGKDVELRCDPISGHTALYWYRQSLGQGLEFLIYFQGNSAPDKSGLPSDRFSAERTGGSVSTLTIQRTQQEDSAVYLCASSLVGGAGQPQHFGDGTRLSIL.

The V call is TRBV7-3, the J call TRBJ2-5; D uncertain. CDR1 is SGHTA, CDR2 FQGTGA, per germline. The CDR3 has 14 amino acids. The V end was cut by 1 base, the J end by 3 bases, with 9 bases between. The CDR3 DNA follows: TGTGCCAGCAGCTTAAGCGGCTCGAAAGAGACCCAGTACTTC. This codes for CASSLSGSKETQYF. Drawing the rest from reference TRBV7-3 and TRBJ2-5, the complete variable domain is GAGVSQTPSNKVTEKGKYVELRCDPISGHTALYWYRQSLGQGPEFLIYFQGTGAADDSGLPNDRFFAVRPEGSVSTLKIQRTERGDSAVYLCASSLSGSKETQYFGPGTRLLVL.

The chain uses TRBV28 and TRBJ1-1, with a possible D match to TRBD1 (6 bases). This CDR3 spans 15 amino acids. Germline values: CDR1 MDHEN, CDR2 SYDVKM. The V end was cut by 6 bases, the J end by 2 bases, with 16 bases between. The CDR3 DNA follows: TGTGCCAGCAGGACTCGACAGGCAATTAACACTGAAGCTTTCTTT. Its protein is CASRTRQAINTEAFF.

This clone was seen more than once but under ten times. The chain uses TRBV7-9 and TRBJ1-4; D is ambiguous. The CDR3 totals 14 residues. Per the germline V gene, CDR1 is SEHNR and CDR2 is FQNEAQ (reference sequence). The germline V and J ends were trimmed by 2 bases and 8 bases, with 12 bases remaining between them. CDR3 DNA: TGTGCCAGCAGCTTATCCTGGGTCGGGGAAAAACTGTTTTTT. This gives the protein CASSLSWVGEKLFF.

The gene calls are TRBV7-3 and TRBJ2-1, with a possible D match to TRBD1 (6 bases). CDR3 size: 13 residues. The germline V gene encodes CDR1 SGHTA and CDR2 FQGTGA. V lost 4 bases and J lost 5, with 9 bases in between. In DNA, the CDR3 is TGTGCCAGCAGCTCACAGGGAGACAATGAGCAGTTCTTC. Its protein is CASSSQGDNEQFF.

The rearrangement uses TRBV7-9 and TRBJ1-1; TRBD1 matches 9 bases. The CDR3 sequence is 15 residues long. Per germline, CDR1 SEHNR and CDR2 FQNEAQ (reference sequence). V was pared by 1 base and J by 0 bases, with 0 bases of the junction left unmatched. CDR3 DNA sequence: TGTGCCAGCAGCTTAGGGGACAGGGTGAACACTGAAGCTTTCTTT. Translated, it gives CASSLGDRVNTEAFF.

This chain uses TRBV5-1 with TRBJ2-2; TRBD1 matches at 7 bases. The CDR3 is 16 amino acids. Looked up from germline, CDR1 is SGHRS and CDR2 is YFSETQ. Trimming at V came to 1 base and at J to 1 base, leaving 4 bases not matched to a gene. Here the CDR3 DNA reads TGCGCCAGCAGCTTGCTTCAGGGGGTGAACACCGGGGAGCTGTTTTTT. The encoded protein is CASSLLQGVNTGELFF.

The V gene is TRBV7-8, the J gene TRBJ2-3; TRBD2 agrees at 10 bases. From germline, CDR1 is SGHVS and CDR2 FQNEAQ. This CDR3 is built from 16 residues. V was pared by 1 base and J by 3 bases, with 4 bases of the junction left unmatched. CDR3 in DNA: TGTGCCAGCAGCTTAGATAGCGGGAGGTGGACAGATACGCAGTATTTT. This translates into CASSLDSGRWTDTQYF.

This clone turned up a few times. The chain carries TRBV7-2 and TRBJ2-2, with 9 nucleotides matching TRBD1. The germline gives CDR1 SGHTA, CDR2 FQGNSA. This CDR3 contains 17 residues. Losses at the gene ends were 4 bases for V and 3 bases for J; bases not matched to a gene: 9. The CDR3 DNA is TGTGCCAGCAGCTCGGTCTCCGGGACAGGGTACACCGGGGAGCTGTTTTTT. Translation: CASSSVSGTGYTGELFF. The entire variable domain, with the rest obtained from reference TRBV7-2 and TRBJ2-2, is as follows: GAGVSQSPSNKVTEKGKDVELRCDPISGHTALYWYRQSLGQGLEFLIYFQGNSAPDKSGLPSDRFSAERTGGSVSTLTIQRTQQEDSAVYLCASSSVSGTGYTGELFFGEGSRLTVL.

The chain carries TRBV30 and TRBJ2-1; 11 bases line up with TRBD2. The CDR3 is made up of 15 amino acids. With 2 bases clipped from V and 5 bases from J, the junction kept 5 bases outside the gene matches. Germline loops: CDR1 GTSNPN, CDR2 SVGIG (reference sequence). The CDR3 coding sequence is TGTGCCTGGAGTCAAAAGGGACTAGCGGACAATGAGCAGTTCTTC. This encodes CAWSQKGLADNEQFF.

This chain links TRBV4-1 with TRBJ1-1; D call uncertain. CDR1 is MGHRA, CDR2 YSYEKL, per germline. This CDR3 is 14 amino acids long. Trimming took 1 base from V and 6 from J, leaving 12 bases between them. CDR3 nucleotides: TGCGCCAGCAGCCAAGTGGCGGGATTCGCTGAAGCTTTCTTT. Its protein is CASSQVAGFAEAFF.

This rearrangement joins TRBV6-1 to TRBJ1-1; D is perhaps TRBD1 (5 bases). CDR3 length: 14 amino acids. The germline V gene encodes CDR1 MNHNS and CDR2 SASEGT. With 8 bases removed from V and 5 bases from J, the gap between germline ends came to 18 bases. CDR3 loop: CASRHGAPGTEAFF. The CDR3 DNA reads TGTGCCAGCCGTCATGGGGCTCCAGGGACTGAAGCTTTCTTT.

This clone was seen at least ten times. CDR3 sequence reads: CASSFPGQGIEQYF. CDR3 nucleotide sequence: TGTGCCAGCAGCTTCCCGGGACAGGGTATCGAGCAGTACTTC. The rearrangement joins TRBV5-4 to TRBJ2-7; 9 bases match TRBD1. Germline V CDR1 and CDR2: SGHNT, YYREEE (reference sequence). CDR3 length equals 14 residues. The V segment lost 2 bases and the J segment 6 bases; nucleotides outside the gene matches: 6.

V is TRBV29-1 and J is TRBJ2-7; 15 positions match TRBD2. Looked up from germline, CDR1 is SQVTM and CDR2 is ANQGSEA. This CDR3 has 15 residues. Trimming removed 4 bases from V and 4 bases from J; junction bases left unmatched: 5. CDR3 loop: CSVGGTSGRKYEQYF. The CDR3 region has the DNA TGCAGCGTTGGTGGGACTAGCGGGAGGAAGTACGAGCAGTACTTC.

This clone was counted between two and nine times. The chain uses TRBV4-1 and TRBJ2-4; 16 bases are shared with TRBD2. J lost 7 bases, V lost 3 bases, and 3 bases had no gene match. Germline lookup yields CDR1 MGHRA and CDR2 YSYEKL. The CDR3 totals 16 residues. In nucleotides, the CDR3 is TGCGCCAGCAGCCACGGGACTAGCGGGAGGGCCAACATTCAGTACTTC. It translates to CASSHGTSGRANIQYF.

The V and J genes are TRBV28 and TRBJ2-4; TRBD1 might be the D (6 bases). V lost 4 bases and J lost 0, with 13 bases in between. Germline V gene sequence: CDR1 MDHEN, CDR2 SYDVKM. This CDR3 has 16 amino acids. Here the CDR3 DNA reads TGTGCCAGCAGTTATCAGGGGACACTAGCCAAAAACATTCAGTACTTC. Its protein product is CASSYQGTLAKNIQYF.

This clone was detected only a few times. One end of the junction varies from germline; a read error may be responsible. The rearrangement links TRBV28 to TRBJ2-3; the match to TRBD1 covers 10 bases. CDR3 size: 14 residues. Per germline, CDR1 MDHEN and CDR2 SYDVKM. The DNA of the CDR3 is TGTGCCAGCAGACGGGACAGGGGCACAAATACGCAGTATTTT. This codes for CASRRDRGTNTQYF.

This chain uses TRBV5-5 with TRBJ2-3; no clear D. The germline gives CDR1 SGHKS, CDR2 YYEKEE (reference sequence). CDR3 length equals 13 residues. V was shortened by 1 base and J by 4 bases, with 7 bases between the two germline ends. CDR3 in amino acids: CASSLPEADTQYF. In DNA, the CDR3 is TGTGCCAGCAGCTTGCCTGAGGCAGATACGCAGTATTTT.

This clone has a count of ten or more. The genes are TRBV7-9 and TRBJ2-1, with D unclear. CDR3 length: 12 amino acids. V shed 5 bases and J shed 9 bases, with 11 bases lying between them. The germline CDR1 and CDR2 sequences are SEHNR and FQNEAQ (reference sequence). The CDR3 sequence: CASSRDWAEQFF. The CDR3 DNA sequence: TGTGCCAGCAGCCGCGATTGGGCTGAGCAGTTCTTC. Using reference TRBV7-9 and TRBJ2-1 for the parts outside the CDR3, the full variable domain is DTGVSQNPRHKITKRGQNVTFRCDPISEHNRLYWYRQTLGQGPEFLTYFQNEAQLEKSRLLSDRFSAERPKGSFSTLEIQRTEQGDSAMYLCASSRDWAEQFFGPGTRLTVL.

This clone was seen a few times. This chain uses TRBV6-6 with TRBJ1-5; D is possibly TRBD1 (5 bases). Between the trimmed V and J ends, which lost 2 bases and 0 bases, there was a span of 8 bases. This CDR3 has 15 residues. From germline, CDR1 is MNHNY and CDR2 SVGAGI (reference sequence). CDR3 amino acids: CASSYAGNSNQPQHF. The CDR3 nucleotides read TGTGCCAGCAGTTACGCAGGGAATAGCAATCAGCCCCAGCATTTT.

This chain connects TRBV21-1 to TRBJ2-1; the D segment call TRBD2 is taken from the table without a DNA check. TRBV21-1 is listed as a pseudogene. This CDR3 region has 16 residues. CDR3 DNA sequence: TGTGCCATCCCGATTGGGGGGGACTACCAATTTGATGAGCAGTTCTTC. This translates into CAIPIGGDYQFDEQFF.

This chain connects TRBV7-2 to TRBJ1-3, with D unresolved. There are 14 residues in the CDR3. Trimming stripped 5 bases from V and 3 bases from J, with 11 bases between. Germline V lookup: CDR1 SGHTA, CDR2 FQGNSA. CDR3 DNA: TGTGCCAGCAGCCCCCAAAGTAGTGGAAACACCATATATTTT. It encodes CASSPQSSGNTIYF.

This chain uses TRBV15 with TRBJ2-3; D might be TRBD2 (7 bases). Germline CDR1 reads LNHNV; CDR2 reads YYDKDF (reference sequence). The length of the CDR3 is 15 residues. V shed 6 bases and J shed 3 bases, with 16 bases lying between them. CDR3: CATRKGGDRTDTQYF. The CDR3 region has the DNA TGTGCCACCAGGAAGGGGGGGGATAGGACAGATACGCAGTATTTT.

CDR3 nucleotide sequence: TGTGCCAGCAGTGACTCGGCTAACACCGGGGAGCTGTTTTTT. Protein sequence: CASSDSANTGELFF. This chain links TRBV6-4 with TRBJ2-2; D remains unclear. V gave up 0 bases and J gave up 2 bases, with 4 bases separating them. CDR3 length: 14 amino acids. CDR1 and CDR2 from the germline V gene are MRHNA and SNTAGT.

This clone has more than one count but fewer than ten. The chain combines TRBV15 with TRBJ2-7; D is ambiguous. The V and J ends lost 1 base and 0 bases respectively, with 7 bases between them. The CDR3 sequence is 14 residues long. The germline gives CDR1 LNHNV, CDR2 YYDKDF (reference sequence). The CDR3 loop is CATSRGKSSYEQYF. The CDR3 DNA follows: TGTGCCACCAGCAGAGGCAAGAGCTCCTACGAGCAGTACTTC. Using reference TRBV15 and TRBJ2-7 for the parts outside the CDR3, the full variable domain is DAMVIQNPRYQVTQFGKPVTLSCSQTLNHNVMYWYQQKSSQAPKLLFHYYDKDFNNEADTPDNFQSRRPNTSFCFLDIRSPGLGDTAMYLCATSRGKSSYEQYFGPGTRLTVT.

This clone appeared many times. The V call is TRBV5-1, the J call TRBJ2-7, with 9 bases fitting TRBD1. This CDR3 has 15 residues. Germline-derived CDR1 and CDR2 are SGHRS and YFSETQ. Germline trimming cut 3 bases from V and 3 bases from J; bases unmatched to any gene: 7. CDR3 sequence reads: CASSSGGTGSYEQYF. CDR3 DNA: TGCGCCAGCAGCTCCGGCGGGACAGGGAGCTACGAGCAGTACTTC.

The chain is built from TRBV18 and TRBJ1-5; 8 nucleotides line up with TRBD1. The J segment lost 4 bases and the V segment lost 6 bases, leaving 8 bases of the junction unmatched. There are 15 residues in the CDR3. In germline, CDR1 is KGHSH, CDR2 LQKENI. CDR3 sequence (DNA): TGTGCCAGCTCGACGGGACAGGCGGAGAATCAGCCCCAGCATTTT. This encodes CASSTGQAENQPQHF.

This chain connects TRBV7-2 to TRBJ2-7; TRBD2 is a possible D gene (6 bases). The CDR3 has 13 residues. Germline CDR1 is SGHTA and CDR2 is FQGNSA. Trimming left V 5 bases short and J 6 bases short, with 14 bases between. The CDR3 DNA follows: TGTGCCAGCAGCGTGGGGGAGGTCTCCGAGCAGTACTTC. Its protein is CASSVGEVSEQYF.

The chain combines TRBV4-1 with TRBJ2-2; perhaps TRBD2 as D (6 bases). The CDR3 contains 17 residues. Trimming left V 1 base short and J 3 bases short, with 15 bases between. CDR1 is MGHRA and CDR2 is YSYEKL in the germline V gene. The CDR3 coding sequence is TGCGCCAGCAGCCAAGGAGGGCGGGAAGGGGACACCGGGGAGCTGTTTTTT. It codes for CASSQGGREGDTGELFF.